Sequencing of this T cell receptor (beta chain) was carried out in a study of spatial heterogeneity in lung cancer. Overall study: Fewer alpha-chain than beta-chain sequences were consistently detected.

This clonotype was seen more than once but under ten times. Regarding time point: sample taken at primary tumor resection. Unsorted whole RNA of tumor, nontumor lung or frozen PBMC was sequenced. Samples came from roughly 72 TRACERx patients with untreated early-stage lung cancer. TCRdb fed the 5' RACE reads into MiXCR, producing one record per CDR3 protein. Of 20,000 to 25,000 distinct CDR3 sequences in the sample, 6.9% were seen once. V lost 2 bases, J lost 5 bases, and 11 bases stayed unmatched. Germline V gene lookup returns CDR1 WSHSY and CDR2 SAAADI. This CDR3 contains 16 residues. The chain couples TRBV10-2 to TRBJ2-5, with 7 nucleotides matching TRBD2. The sequencing here drew on PBMCs, taken at surgery. The sequence derives from a male donor with early-stage non-small cell lung cancer. Here the CDR3 reads CASSEPGPRGGETQYF. The CDR3 coding sequence is TGCGCCAGCAGTGAGCCGGGACCGAGGGGAGGGGAGACCCAGTACTTC.